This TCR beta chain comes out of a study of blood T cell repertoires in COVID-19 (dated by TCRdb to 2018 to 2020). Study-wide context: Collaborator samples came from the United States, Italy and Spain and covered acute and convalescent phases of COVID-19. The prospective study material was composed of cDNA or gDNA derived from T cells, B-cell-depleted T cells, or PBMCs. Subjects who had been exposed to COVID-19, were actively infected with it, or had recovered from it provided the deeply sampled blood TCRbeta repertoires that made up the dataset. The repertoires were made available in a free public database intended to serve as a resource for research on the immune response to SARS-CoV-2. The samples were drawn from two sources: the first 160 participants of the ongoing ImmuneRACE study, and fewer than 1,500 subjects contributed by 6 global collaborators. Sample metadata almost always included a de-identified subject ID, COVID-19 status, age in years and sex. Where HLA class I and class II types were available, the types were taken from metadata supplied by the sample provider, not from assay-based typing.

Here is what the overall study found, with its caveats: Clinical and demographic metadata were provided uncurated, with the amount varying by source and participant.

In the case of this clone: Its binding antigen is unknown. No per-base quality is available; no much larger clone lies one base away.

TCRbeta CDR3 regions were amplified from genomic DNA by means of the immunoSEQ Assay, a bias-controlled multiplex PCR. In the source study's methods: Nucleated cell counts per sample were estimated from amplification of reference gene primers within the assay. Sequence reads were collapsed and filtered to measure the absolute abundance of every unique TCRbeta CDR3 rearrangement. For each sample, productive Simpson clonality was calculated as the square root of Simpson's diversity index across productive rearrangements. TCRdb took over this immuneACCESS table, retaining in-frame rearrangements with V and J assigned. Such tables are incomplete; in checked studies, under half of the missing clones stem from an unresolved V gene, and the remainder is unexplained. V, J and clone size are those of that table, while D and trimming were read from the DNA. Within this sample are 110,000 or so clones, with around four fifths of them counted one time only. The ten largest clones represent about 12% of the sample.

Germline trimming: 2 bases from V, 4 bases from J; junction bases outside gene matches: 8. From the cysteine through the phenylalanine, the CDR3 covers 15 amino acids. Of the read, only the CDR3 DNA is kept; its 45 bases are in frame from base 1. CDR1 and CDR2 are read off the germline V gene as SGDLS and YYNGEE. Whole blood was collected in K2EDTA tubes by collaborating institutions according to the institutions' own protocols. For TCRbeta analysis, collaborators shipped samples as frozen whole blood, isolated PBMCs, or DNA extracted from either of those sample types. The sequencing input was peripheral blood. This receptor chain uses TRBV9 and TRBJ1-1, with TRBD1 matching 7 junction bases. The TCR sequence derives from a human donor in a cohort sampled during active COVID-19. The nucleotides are TGTGCCAGCAGCGTGACCGGGACAGTACCCACTGAAGCTTTCTTT. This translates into CASSVTGTVPTEAFF.